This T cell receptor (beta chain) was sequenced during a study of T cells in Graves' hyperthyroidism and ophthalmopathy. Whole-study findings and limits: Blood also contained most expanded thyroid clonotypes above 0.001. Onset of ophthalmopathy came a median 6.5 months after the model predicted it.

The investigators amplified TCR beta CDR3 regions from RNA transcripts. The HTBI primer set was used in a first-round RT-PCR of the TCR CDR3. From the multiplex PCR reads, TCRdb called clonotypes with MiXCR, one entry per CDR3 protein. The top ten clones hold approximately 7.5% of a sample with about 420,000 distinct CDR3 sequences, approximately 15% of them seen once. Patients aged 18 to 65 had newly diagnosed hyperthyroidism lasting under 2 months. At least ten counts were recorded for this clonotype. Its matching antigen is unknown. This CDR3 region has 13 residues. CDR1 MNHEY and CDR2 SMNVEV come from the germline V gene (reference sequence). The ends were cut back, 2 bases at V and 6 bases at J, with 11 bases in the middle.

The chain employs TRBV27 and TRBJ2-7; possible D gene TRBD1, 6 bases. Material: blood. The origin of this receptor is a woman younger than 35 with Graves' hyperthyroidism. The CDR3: CASSLQQGPEQYF. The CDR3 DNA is TGTGCCAGCAGTTTACAACAGGGACCCGAGCAGTACTTC.